This T cell receptor (beta chain) was profiled in a study of CD8+ T cells in alopecia areata (dated by TCRdb to 2016 to 2019). The study in broad terms: Treated patients were enrolled in an open-label pilot trial of oral tofacitinib, 5 to 10 mg twice daily, for moderate-to-severe alopecia areata. Patients received tofacitinib for 6 to 18 months and were then followed off drug for 6 months to check for delayed response and recurrence. For the treated patients, the SALT score, which quantifies what percentage of scalp surface area is affected, served as the measure of disease severity. To study T cell clonal expansion in alopecia areata, the researchers applied high-throughput TCRbeta sequencing to both the C3H/HeJ mouse model and human patients. Scalp tissue and sorted CD4+ and CD8+ peripheral blood T cells from patchy and totalis/universalis alopecia areata patients and from healthy controls were covered by human TCRbeta sequencing. Biopsies were taken from tofacitinib-treated patients at baseline and at 4 and 24 weeks of treatment, and a later scalp biopsy was taken in several of the tofacitinib-treated patients. Clonality in the scalp was compared among normal scalp (n=4), patchy alopecia areata scalp (n=8), and alopecia totalis/universalis scalp (n=8). RNA came from the PAXgene miRNA kit for fixed scalp, the miRNeasy kit for PBMCs, and the RNeasy kit for mouse skin. TCRbeta CDR3 regions were amplified by immunoSEQ multiplex PCR with 35 Vbeta forward and 13 Jbeta reverse primers. Broader findings and caveats from the paper: Tofacitinib significantly lowered scalp clonality and the number of expanded CD8+ clones among the top 100 scalp clones. Compared with normal scalp, lesional scalp, particularly in alopecia totalis/universalis, had higher clonality and more expanded CD8+ clones, which suggests antigenic drive. TCR sequences shared between patients were less clear than in mice, possibly partly because of HLA diversity in the patient population. Because the treated cohort was small and had just a single nonresponder, larger studies are needed to establish links between baseline CD8+ expansion and response. Unlike mouse skin, which is dominated by gammadelta T cells, normal human skin has resident alphabeta T cells that are also sequenced, and this complicates analysis of the scalp TCR repertoire. Many expanded lesional clones persisted in scalp and blood during tofacitinib treatment, which may partly explain relapse after stopping treatment.

The library was prepared using the immunoSEQ multiplex PCR assay. RNA was extracted from all samples and reverse transcribed into cDNA, which served as template for TCR sequencing. SuperScript III was used to make first-strand cDNA, primed with a 2:1 mix of oligo-dT and random hexamers. Amplification bias was assessed with a synthetic immune receptor repertoire, and residual bias was removed computationally. Under the source paper's analysis protocol: Raw reads were preprocessed for error removal, and CDR3 was defined according to IMGT conventions as running from the conserved cysteine to phenylalanine. Clonality was computed by normalizing Shannon entropy by log2 of the number of productive unique TCRs and subtracting the result from 1. Whether scalp clones were CD4 or CD8 was inferred by matching scalp TCRbeta sequences against CD4 and CD8 repertoires sorted from blood. Here the immuneACCESS table is served through TCRdb, limited to in-frame sequences with V and J called. Missing clones are a known gap in these copies; in checked studies unresolved V genes cover under half, and the rest lacks a known reason. That table is the source of V, J and clone size, and D and trimming were worked out from the DNA. Within this sample are a few hundred thousand clones, with over 40% of them counted one time only. 2.6% of the sample is in the top ten clones.

As regards this clone: This clone's antigen is unknown. No quality values exist for individual bases; no much larger clone is one base distant. The sample carries other DNA sequences with the same CDR3.

After removal of 6 bases from V and 6 bases from J, the junction retains 7 bases not matched to a gene. The cysteine opens and the phenylalanine closes a CDR3 of 12 amino acids. Only the CDR3 part of the read is kept: 36 bases, read in frame from the first base. The germline V gene provides CDR1 SQVTM and CDR2 ANQGSEA. The sample's treatment or condition label, decoded: oral pan-JAK inhibitor, 5-10 mg twice daily. From alopecia areata patients, peripheral blood was collected along with lesional scalp punch biopsies. After PBMCs were isolated by density centrifugation and stained for CD3, CD4 and CD8, a FACSAria was used to sort CD4+ and CD8+ T cells.

The sequence was collected from a human donor with alopecia areata. Sequenced material: CD4+ T cells sorted from blood, taken at approximately week 39, from a patient treated with tofacitinib. The rearrangement joined TRBV29-1 to TRBJ1-1; 7 junctional bases match TRBD1. The CDR3 corresponds to CSVGQGVPEAFF. The DNA sequence follows: TGCAGCGTCGGGCAGGGGGTTCCTGAAGCTTTCTTT.